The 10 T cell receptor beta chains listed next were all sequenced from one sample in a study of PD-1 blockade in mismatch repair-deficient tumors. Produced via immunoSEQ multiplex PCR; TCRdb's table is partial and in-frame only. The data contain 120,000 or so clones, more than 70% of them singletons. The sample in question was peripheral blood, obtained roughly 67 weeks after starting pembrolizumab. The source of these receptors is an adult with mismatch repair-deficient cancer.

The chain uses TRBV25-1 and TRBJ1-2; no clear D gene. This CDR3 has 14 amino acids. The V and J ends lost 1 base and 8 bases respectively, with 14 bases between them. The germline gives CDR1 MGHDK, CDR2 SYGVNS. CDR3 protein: CASSELRTVGGYTF. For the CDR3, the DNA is TGTGCCAGCAGTGAATTGCGGACTGTCGGAGGCTACACCTTC.

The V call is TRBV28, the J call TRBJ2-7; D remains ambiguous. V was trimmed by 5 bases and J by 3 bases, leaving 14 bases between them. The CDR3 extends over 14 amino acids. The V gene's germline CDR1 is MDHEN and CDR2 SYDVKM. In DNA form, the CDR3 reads TGTGCCAGCAGTCCACCCATATCAGACTACGAGCAGTACTTC. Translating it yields CASSPPISDYEQYF.

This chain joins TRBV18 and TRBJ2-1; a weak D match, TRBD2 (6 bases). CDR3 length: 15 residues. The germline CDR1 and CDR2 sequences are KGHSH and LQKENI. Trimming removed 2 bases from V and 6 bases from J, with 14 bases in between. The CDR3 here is CASSPVMGLSNEQFF. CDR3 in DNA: TGTGCCAGCTCACCAGTAATGGGACTTTCCAATGAGCAGTTCTTC.

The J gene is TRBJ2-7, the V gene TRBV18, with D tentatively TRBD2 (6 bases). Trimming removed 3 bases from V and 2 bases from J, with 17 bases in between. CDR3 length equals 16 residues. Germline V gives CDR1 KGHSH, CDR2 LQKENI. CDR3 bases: TGTGCCAGCTCACCTCTTAAGTCGGGAGATGCCTACGAGCAGTACTTC. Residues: CASSPLKSGDAYEQYF.

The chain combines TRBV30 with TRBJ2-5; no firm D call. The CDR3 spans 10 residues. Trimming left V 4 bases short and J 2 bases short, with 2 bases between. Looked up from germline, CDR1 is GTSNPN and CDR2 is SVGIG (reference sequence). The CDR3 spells CAWMQETQYF. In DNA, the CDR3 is TGTGCCTGGATGCAAGAGACCCAGTACTTC.

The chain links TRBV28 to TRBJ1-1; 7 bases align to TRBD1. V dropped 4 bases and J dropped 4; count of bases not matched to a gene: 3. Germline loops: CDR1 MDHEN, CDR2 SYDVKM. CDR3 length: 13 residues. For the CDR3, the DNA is TGTGCCAGCAGTTCGACAGGGATCACTGAAGCTTTCTTT. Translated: CASSSTGITEAFF.

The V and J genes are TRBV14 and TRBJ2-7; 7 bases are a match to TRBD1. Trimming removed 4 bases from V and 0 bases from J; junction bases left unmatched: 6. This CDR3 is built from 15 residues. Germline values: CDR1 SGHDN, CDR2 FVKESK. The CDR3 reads CASSLLQGSSYEQYF. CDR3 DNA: TGTGCCAGCAGCCTCTTACAGGGGAGCTCCTACGAGCAGTACTTC.

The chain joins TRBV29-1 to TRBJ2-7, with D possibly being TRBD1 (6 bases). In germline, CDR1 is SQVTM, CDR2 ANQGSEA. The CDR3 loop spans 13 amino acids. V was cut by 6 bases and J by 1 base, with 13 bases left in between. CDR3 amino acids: CSVETGISYEQYF. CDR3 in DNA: TGCAGCGTGGAGACAGGTATTTCCTACGAGCAGTACTTC.

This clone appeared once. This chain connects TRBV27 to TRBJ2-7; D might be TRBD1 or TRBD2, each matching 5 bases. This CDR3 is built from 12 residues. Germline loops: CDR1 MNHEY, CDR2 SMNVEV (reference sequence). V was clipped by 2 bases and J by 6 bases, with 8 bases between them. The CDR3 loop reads CASSLTGTEQYF. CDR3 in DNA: TGTGCCAGCAGTTTAACCGGGACCGAGCAGTACTTC.

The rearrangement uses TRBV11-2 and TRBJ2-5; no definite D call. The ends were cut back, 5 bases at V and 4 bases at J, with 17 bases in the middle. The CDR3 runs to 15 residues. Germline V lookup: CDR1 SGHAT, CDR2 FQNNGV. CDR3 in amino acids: CASSPHRERAETQYF. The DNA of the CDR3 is TGTGCCAGCAGCCCACACAGAGAAAGAGCAGAGACCCAGTACTTC.